Below, 18 T cell receptor beta chains from the same sample are listed, as sequenced in a study of blood T cells in healthy people across ages. The second PCR ran roughly 6 to 11 cycles with a sample-barcoded 5' primer and J-beta primers. TCRdb redid the calling of the 5' RACE reads with MiXCR, one entry per CDR3 protein. The table has some 290,000 distinct CDR3 sequences, less than 30% seen once. Sequencing was carried out using blood. These receptors came from a woman in her 70s in good health.

This rearrangement joins TRBV10-2 to TRBJ2-7; 7 nucleotides agree with TRBD2. In germline, CDR1 is WSHSY, CDR2 SAAADI. CDR3 size: 15 residues. V lost 7 bases and J lost 2; bases outside the gene matches: 11. The CDR3: CASTQRGSGTYEQYF. In nucleotides, the CDR3 is TGCGCCAGCACCCAACGCGGGAGCGGAACCTACGAGCAGTACTTC.

The chain couples TRBV20-1 to TRBJ1-4; D not resolved. This CDR3 contains 14 residues. The germline V and J ends were trimmed by 6 bases and 8 bases, with 19 bases remaining between them. In germline, CDR1 is DFQATT, CDR2 SNEGSKA (reference sequence). This chain's CDR3 is CSARRGSGSEKLFF. The CDR3 coding sequence is TGCAGTGCGCGTCGCGGGTCAGGAAGCGAAAAACTGTTTTTT.

The V call is TRBV12-3 or TRBV12-4, the J call TRBJ2-5, with 7 bases aligning to TRBD2. The CDR3 is made up of 14 amino acids. The V segment lost 2 bases and the J segment 7 bases; nucleotides outside the gene matches: 7. The CDR3 region has the DNA TGTGCCAGCAGTTTATATCCGGGGGAGGGGACCCAGTACTTC. Protein product: CASSLYPGEGTQYF.

This clonotype was detected only a few times. This sequence joins TRBV6-5 and TRBJ1-2; D may be TRBD1 (6 bases). CDR3 length: 13 residues. Looked up from germline, CDR1 is MNHEY and CDR2 is SVGAGI. Trimming pared 6 bases from V and 4 bases from J, leaving 12 bases between. In nucleotides, the CDR3 is TGTGCCAGCAGGCGGACAGAACCCTATGGCTACACCTTC. As protein: CASRRTEPYGYTF.

There are a few counts of this clonotype. The germline gene is not matched at one end of the junction; a read error may be the cause. The chain is built from TRBV7-7 and TRBJ2-2; 7 bases map to TRBD1. Germline V gene lookup returns CDR1 SSHAT and CDR2 FNYEAQ (reference sequence). The CDR3 extends over 13 amino acids. The CDR3, as DNA: TGTGCTAGCAGCTTGCAGGGGGCCGGGGAGCTGTTTTTT. Translating gives CASSLQGAGELFF.

This clonotype has ten or more counts. The chain joins TRBV15 to TRBJ2-5; D unclear. CDR1 is LNHNV, CDR2 YYDKDF, per germline (reference sequence). V was shortened by 1 base and J by 2 bases, with 8 bases between the two germline ends. The CDR3 is 14 amino acids. The CDR3 here is CATSRGLVQETQYF. CDR3 coding DNA: TGTGCCACCAGCAGAGGTCTAGTTCAAGAGACCCAGTACTTC.

This chain connects TRBV12-3 or TRBV12-4 to TRBJ1-2, with TRBD1 identical over 10 bases. V shed 4 bases and J 7 bases; nucleotides not matched to a gene: 6. The CDR3 has 14 residues. Here the CDR3 DNA reads TGTGCCAGCAGTTCGTCCCGGGACAGGGGTGGCTACACCTTC. Protein product: CASSSSRDRGGYTF.

This chain joins TRBV5-1 and TRBJ2-3; D may be TRBD2 (6 bases). Germline lookup yields CDR1 SGHRS and CDR2 YFSETQ. The length of the CDR3 is 14 residues. V was trimmed by 0 bases and J by 1 base, leaving 6 bases between them. Here the CDR3 DNA reads TGCGCCAGCAGCTTGGTAGCGGGCACAGATACGCAGTATTTT. It is translated as CASSLVAGTDTQYF.

This sequence joins TRBV28 and TRBJ1-5, with unresolved D. This CDR3 has 16 amino acids. Germline V CDR1 and CDR2: MDHEN, SYDVKM. V was pared by 4 bases and J by 3 bases, with 16 bases between. The CDR3 DNA is TGTGCCAGCAGTTGGGGTGTGGGAGGGATCAATCAGCCCCAGCATTTT. It yields the protein CASSWGVGGINQPQHF.

This clonotype was counted only a few times. The junction departs from germline at one end; a sequencing error may be responsible. The chain has TRBV7-7 and TRBJ2-5; 7 bases are shared with TRBD2. Germline V CDR1 and CDR2: SSHAT, FNYEAQ (reference sequence). The CDR3 sequence is 14 residues long. CDR3 sequence: CASSLSGGLETQYF. CDR3 nucleotide sequence: TGTGCTAGCAGCTTGTCCGGGGGGTTAGAGACCCAGTACTTC. Complete variable domain (other parts from reference TRBV7-7 and TRBJ2-5): GAGVSQSPRYKVTKRGQDVTLRCDPISSHATLYWYQQALGQGPEFLTYFNYEAQPDKSGLPSDRFSAERPEGSISTLTIQRTEQRDSAMYRCASSLSGGLETQYFGPGTRLLVL.

The rearrangement uses TRBV20-1 and TRBJ2-5; D perhaps matches TRBD1 (6 bases). The CDR3 is made up of 13 amino acids. In germline, CDR1 is DFQATT, CDR2 SNEGSKA (reference sequence). V gave up 5 bases and J gave up 5 bases, with 15 bases separating them. The DNA for the CDR3 is TGCAGTGCTTTGGACAGAGGTGCCGAGACCCAGTACTTC. Translated, it gives CSALDRGAETQYF.

The rearrangement uses TRBV29-1 and TRBJ2-1; 14 bases are a match to TRBD2. CDR3 size: 14 residues. The V gene end was trimmed by 6 bases and the J gene end by 9 bases; junction bases not matched to a gene: 7. From germline, CDR1 is SQVTM and CDR2 ANQGSEA. CDR3 sequence reads: CSVYGTSGRGEQFF. The DNA of the CDR3 is TGCAGCGTGTACGGGACTAGCGGGAGAGGTGAGCAGTTCTTC.

This clonotype was detected many times. The V and J genes are TRBV28 and TRBJ2-6; perhaps TRBD1 as D (5 bases). V was pared by 3 bases and J by 4 bases, with 13 bases between. The CDR3 length is 16 residues. Looked up from germline, CDR1 is MDHEN and CDR2 is SYDVKM. The CDR3, as DNA: TGTGCCAGCAGTTTCATAGGGGCGGACGGGGCCAACGTCCTGACTTTC. Residues: CASSFIGADGANVLTF.

This clonotype was picked up many times. The chain carries TRBV5-1 and TRBJ2-5; unclear D gene. CDR1 is SGHRS, CDR2 YFSETQ, per germline. The V gene lost 0 bases and the J gene lost 2 bases, with 5 bases spanning the gap. The CDR3 consists of 13 residues. The CDR3 nucleotides read TGCGCCAGCAGCTTGGACTATCAAGAGACCCAGTACTTC. Its protein product is CASSLDYQETQYF.

In its sample, this clonotype was seen a few times. V gene TRBV29-1 combines with J gene TRBJ2-1; D may be TRBD2 (5 bases). Germline CDR1 and CDR2: SQVTM and ANQGSEA. This CDR3 contains 16 residues. With 3 bases removed from V and 0 bases from J, the gap between germline ends came to 15 bases. The CDR3 loop reads CSVEGEGARSYNEQFF. The CDR3 bases are TGCAGCGTTGAGGGCGAGGGCGCCCGCTCCTACAATGAGCAGTTCTTC.

This clonotype came up a few times. The chain links TRBV20-1 to TRBJ2-7; 9 bases align to TRBD1. CDR1 is DFQATT, CDR2 SNEGSKA, per germline (reference sequence). The CDR3 sequence is 12 residues long. CDR3 DNA: TGCAGGACCGGGACAGGGAGCCGCGAGCAGTACTTC. Translation: CRTGTGSREQYF.

This clonotype was observed a few times. The chain recombines TRBV6-1 with TRBJ2-7; 7 positions match TRBD1. Germline values: CDR1 MNHNS, CDR2 SASEGT. V was clipped by 3 bases and J by 0 bases; unmatched bases: 5. The CDR3 loop spans 15 amino acids. CDR3 protein: CASSDPGTVSYEQYF. CDR3 nucleotides: TGTGCCAGCAGTGACCCCGGGACAGTCTCCTACGAGCAGTACTTC.

This clonotype has a handful of counts. The V and J genes are TRBV20-1 and TRBJ2-3; D is unresolved. There are 13 residues in the CDR3. Deletions cut 6 bases from V and 7 bases from J, with 17 bases between. Germline V lookup: CDR1 DFQATT, CDR2 SNEGSKA (reference sequence). The CDR3 sequence: CSATLKTANTQYF. The CDR3 DNA reads TGCAGTGCGACTTTGAAGACGGCTAATACGCAGTATTTT.